The present entry profiles one T cell receptor (beta chain) with its context. What it binds is not known. TCRdb's copy holds only in-frame clones and misses some; the assay was immunoSEQ multiplex PCR. The sample records about 57,000 clones, about four fifths being singletons. Trimming cost V 4 bases and J 1 base, with 13 bases left between them. The CDR3 runs to 15 residues. CDR1 and CDR2 from the germline V gene are LGHDT and YNNKEL (reference sequence). CD4+ T cell isolation took place after about nine days of culture. Two-dose BNT162b2 or mRNA-1273 vaccination was given to participants. Prior SARS-CoV-2 infection was absent in the vaccine recipients, as shown by negative nucleocapsid antibodies. Days 3 and 7 were when half the medium was replaced with IL-2 medium. This sample was included in a study of vaccination effects on CD4 cells after COVID-19. Looking at the study overall: The second dose preceded post-vaccine samples by a median of 72 days.

Study observations and caveats: Early post-infection timepoints were absent, and convalescent patients were few.

The chain employs TRBV3-1 (or the pseudogene TRBV3-2) and TRBJ1-1; possibly TRBD1 for D (5 bases). The sequence was obtained from a human donor who received a COVID-19 vaccine. The sample here was CD4+ T cells from PBMCs cultured without peptide, taken after COVID-19 vaccination. The CDR3 nucleotides are TGTGCCAGCAGCCCACCGGGACGCCGGAACACTGAAGCTTTCTTT. Its protein is CASSPPGRRNTEAFF.